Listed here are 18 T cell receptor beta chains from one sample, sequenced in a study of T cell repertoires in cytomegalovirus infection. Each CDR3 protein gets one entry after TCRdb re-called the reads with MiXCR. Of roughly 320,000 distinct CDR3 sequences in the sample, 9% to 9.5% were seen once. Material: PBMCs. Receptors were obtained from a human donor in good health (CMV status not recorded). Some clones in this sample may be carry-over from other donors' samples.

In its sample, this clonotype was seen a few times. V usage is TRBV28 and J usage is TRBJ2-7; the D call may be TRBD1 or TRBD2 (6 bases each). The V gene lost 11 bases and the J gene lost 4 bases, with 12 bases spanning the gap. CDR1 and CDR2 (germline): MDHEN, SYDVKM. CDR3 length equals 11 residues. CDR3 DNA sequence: TGTGCCTGCTCGGGGGCGTACGAGCAGTACTTC. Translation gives CACSGAYEQYF.

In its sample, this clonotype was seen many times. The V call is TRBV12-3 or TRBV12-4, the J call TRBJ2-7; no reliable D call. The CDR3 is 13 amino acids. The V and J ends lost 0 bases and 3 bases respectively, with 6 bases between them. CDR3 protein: CASSLAGNYEQYF. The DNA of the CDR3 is TGTGCCAGCAGTTTAGCGGGAAACTACGAGCAGTACTTC.

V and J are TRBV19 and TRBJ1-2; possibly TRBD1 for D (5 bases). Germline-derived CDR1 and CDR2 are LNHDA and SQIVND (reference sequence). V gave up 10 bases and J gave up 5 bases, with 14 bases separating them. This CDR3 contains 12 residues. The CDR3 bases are TGTGCCACAAGGGGACGGTTGTATGGCTACACCTTC. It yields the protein CATRGRLYGYTF.

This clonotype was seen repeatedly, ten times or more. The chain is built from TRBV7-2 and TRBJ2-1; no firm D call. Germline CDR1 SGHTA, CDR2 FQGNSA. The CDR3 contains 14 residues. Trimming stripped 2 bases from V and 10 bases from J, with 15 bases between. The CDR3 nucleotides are TGTGCCAGCAGCTTACAATCAAACTCTAACGAGCAGTTCTTC. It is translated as CASSLQSNSNEQFF.

CDR3 coding DNA: TGTGCCAGCACCCTGGATTTGGTGAACACTGAAGCTTTCTTT. Residues: CASTLDLVNTEAFF. The V gene is TRBV28, the J gene TRBJ1-1; no definite D call. V lost 7 bases and J lost 0, with 12 bases in between. CDR3 length: 14 amino acids. CDR1 MDHEN and CDR2 SYDVKM come from the germline V gene.

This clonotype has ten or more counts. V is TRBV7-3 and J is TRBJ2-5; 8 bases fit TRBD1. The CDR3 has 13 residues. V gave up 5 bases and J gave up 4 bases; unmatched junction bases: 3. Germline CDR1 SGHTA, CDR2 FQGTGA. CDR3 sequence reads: CASSTQGGETQYF. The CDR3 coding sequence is TGTGCCAGCAGCACACAGGGGGGAGAGACCCAGTACTTC. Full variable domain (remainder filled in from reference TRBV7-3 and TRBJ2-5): GAGVSQTPSNKVTEKGKYVELRCDPISGHTALYWYRQSLGQGPEFLIYFQGTGAADDSGLPNDRFFAVRPEGSVSTLKIQRTERGDSAVYLCASSTQGGETQYFGPGTRLLVL.

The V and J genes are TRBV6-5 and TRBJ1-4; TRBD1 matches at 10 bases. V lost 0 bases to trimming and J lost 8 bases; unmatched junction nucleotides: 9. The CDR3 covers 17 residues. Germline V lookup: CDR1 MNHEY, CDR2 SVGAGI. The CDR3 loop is CASSYSGWGTGEEKLFF. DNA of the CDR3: TGTGCCAGCAGTTACTCAGGTTGGGGGACAGGGGAAGAAAAACTGTTTTTT.

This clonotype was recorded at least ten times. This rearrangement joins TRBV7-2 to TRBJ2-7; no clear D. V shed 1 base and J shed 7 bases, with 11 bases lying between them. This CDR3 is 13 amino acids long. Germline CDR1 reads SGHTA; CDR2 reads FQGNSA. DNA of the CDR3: TGTGCCAGCAGCTTAGGTCAGGCCCGGGAGCAGTACTTC. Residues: CASSLGQAREQYF. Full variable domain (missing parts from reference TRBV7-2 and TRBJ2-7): GAGVSQSPSNKVTEKGKDVELRCDPISGHTALYWYRQSLGQGLEFLIYFQGNSAPDKSGLPSDRFSAERTGGSVSTLTIQRTQQEDSAVYLCASSLGQAREQYFGPGTRLTVT.

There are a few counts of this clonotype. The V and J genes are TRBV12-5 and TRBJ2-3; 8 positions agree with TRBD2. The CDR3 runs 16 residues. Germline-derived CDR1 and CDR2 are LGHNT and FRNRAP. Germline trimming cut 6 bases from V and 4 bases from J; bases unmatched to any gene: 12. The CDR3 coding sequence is TGTGCTAGTGGCCCCAAAGTATTTAGCGGGGCAGATACGCAGTATTTT. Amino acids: CASGPKVFSGADTQYF.

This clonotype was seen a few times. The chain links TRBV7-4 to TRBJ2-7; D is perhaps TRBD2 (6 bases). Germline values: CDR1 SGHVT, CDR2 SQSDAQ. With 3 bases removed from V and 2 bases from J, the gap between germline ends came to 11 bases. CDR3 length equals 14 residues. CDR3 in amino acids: CASSFRERPYEQYF. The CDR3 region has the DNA TGTGCCAGCAGCTTCCGGGAGCGCCCCTACGAGCAGTACTTC.

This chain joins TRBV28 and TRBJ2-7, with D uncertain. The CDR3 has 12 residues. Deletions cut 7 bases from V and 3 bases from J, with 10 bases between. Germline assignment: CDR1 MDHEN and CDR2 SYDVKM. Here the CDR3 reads CASISPNYEQYF. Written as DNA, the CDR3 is TGTGCCAGCATTTCTCCCAACTACGAGCAGTACTTC.

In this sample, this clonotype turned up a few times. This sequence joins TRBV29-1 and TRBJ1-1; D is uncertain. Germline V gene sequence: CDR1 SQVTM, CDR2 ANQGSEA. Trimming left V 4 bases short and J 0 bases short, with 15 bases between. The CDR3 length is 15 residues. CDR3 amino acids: CSVVPVNSMNTEAFF. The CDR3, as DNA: TGCAGCGTTGTCCCGGTAAACTCCATGAACACTGAAGCTTTCTTT.

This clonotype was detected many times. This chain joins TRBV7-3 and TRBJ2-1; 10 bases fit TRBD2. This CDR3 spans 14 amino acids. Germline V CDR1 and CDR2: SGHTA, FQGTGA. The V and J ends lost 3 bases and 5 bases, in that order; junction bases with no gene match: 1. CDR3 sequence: CASSFGTSDNEQFF. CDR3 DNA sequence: TGTGCCAGCAGCTTCGGGACTAGCGACAATGAGCAGTTCTTC.

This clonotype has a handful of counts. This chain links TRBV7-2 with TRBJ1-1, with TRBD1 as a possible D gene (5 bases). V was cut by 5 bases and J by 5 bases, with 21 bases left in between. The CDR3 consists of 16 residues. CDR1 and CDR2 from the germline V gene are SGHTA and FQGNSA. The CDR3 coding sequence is TGTGCCAGCAGCATAAAGCCCGGGGGGGAGGGGACTGAAGCTTTCTTT. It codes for CASSIKPGGEGTEAFF.

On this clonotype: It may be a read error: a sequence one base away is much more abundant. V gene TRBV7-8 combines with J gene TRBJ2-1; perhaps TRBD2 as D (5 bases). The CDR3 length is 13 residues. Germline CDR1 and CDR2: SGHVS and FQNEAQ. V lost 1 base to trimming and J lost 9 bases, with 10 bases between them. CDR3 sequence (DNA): TGTGCCAGCAGCTTAGAAGCGGCAGCTGAGCAGTTCTTC. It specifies CASSLEAAAEQFF.

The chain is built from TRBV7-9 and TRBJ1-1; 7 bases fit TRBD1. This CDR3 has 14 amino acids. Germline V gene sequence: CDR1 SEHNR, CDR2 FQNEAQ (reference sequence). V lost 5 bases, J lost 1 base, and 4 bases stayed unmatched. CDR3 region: CASSLWTGNTEAFF. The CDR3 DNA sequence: TGTGCCAGCAGCCTCTGGACAGGGAACACTGAAGCTTTCTTT.

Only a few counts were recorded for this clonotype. CDR3 amino acids: CASSFRYAGWTYEQYF. In nucleotides, the CDR3 is TGTGCCAGCAGTTTTAGGTATGCGGGATGGACCTACGAGCAGTACTTC. V and J are TRBV28 and TRBJ2-7, with D possibly matching TRBD2 (6 bases). CDR1 is MDHEN and CDR2 is SYDVKM in the germline V gene. The V gene lost 3 bases and the J gene lost 2 bases, with 17 bases spanning the gap. The CDR3 runs to 16 residues.

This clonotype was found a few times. The CDR3: CSARVGVSYEQYF. DNA for the CDR3: TGCAGTGCTAGAGTAGGTGTTTCCTACGAGCAGTACTTC. The chain carries TRBV20-1 and TRBJ2-7; D uncertain. The germline V and J ends were trimmed by 1 base and 1 base, with 8 bases remaining between them. The CDR3 is 13 amino acids. CDR1 is DFQATT, CDR2 SNEGSKA, per germline (reference sequence).